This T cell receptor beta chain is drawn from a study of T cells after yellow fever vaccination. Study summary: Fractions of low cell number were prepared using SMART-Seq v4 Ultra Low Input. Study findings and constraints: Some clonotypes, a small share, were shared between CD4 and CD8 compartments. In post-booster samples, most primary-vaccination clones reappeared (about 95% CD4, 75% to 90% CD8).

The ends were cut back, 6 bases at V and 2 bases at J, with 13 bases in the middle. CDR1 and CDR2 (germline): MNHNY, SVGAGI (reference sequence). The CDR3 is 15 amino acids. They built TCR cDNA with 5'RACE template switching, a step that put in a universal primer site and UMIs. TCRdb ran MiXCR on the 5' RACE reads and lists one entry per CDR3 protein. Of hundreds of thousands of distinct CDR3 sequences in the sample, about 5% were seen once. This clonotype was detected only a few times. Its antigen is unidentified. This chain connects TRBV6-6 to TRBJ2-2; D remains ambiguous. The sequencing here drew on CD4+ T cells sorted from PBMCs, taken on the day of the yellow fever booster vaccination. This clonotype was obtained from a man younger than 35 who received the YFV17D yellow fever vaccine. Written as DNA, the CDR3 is TGTGCCAGCAGCCCCGGTAGGCCCAACACCGGGGAGCTGTTTTTT. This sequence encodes CASSPGRPNTGELFF.